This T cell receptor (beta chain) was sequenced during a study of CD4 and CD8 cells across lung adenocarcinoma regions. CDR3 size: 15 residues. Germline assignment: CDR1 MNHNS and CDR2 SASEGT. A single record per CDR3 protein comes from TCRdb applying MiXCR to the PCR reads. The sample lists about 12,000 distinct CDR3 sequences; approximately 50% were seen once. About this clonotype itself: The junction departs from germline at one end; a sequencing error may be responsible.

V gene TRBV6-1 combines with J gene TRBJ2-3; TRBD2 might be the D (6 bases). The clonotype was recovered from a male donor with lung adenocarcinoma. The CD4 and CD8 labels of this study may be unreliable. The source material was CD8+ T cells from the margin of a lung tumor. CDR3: CASRIGTYEKDTQYF. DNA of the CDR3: TGTGCCAGCAGAATTGGGACTTACGAGAAAGATACGCAGTATTTC.